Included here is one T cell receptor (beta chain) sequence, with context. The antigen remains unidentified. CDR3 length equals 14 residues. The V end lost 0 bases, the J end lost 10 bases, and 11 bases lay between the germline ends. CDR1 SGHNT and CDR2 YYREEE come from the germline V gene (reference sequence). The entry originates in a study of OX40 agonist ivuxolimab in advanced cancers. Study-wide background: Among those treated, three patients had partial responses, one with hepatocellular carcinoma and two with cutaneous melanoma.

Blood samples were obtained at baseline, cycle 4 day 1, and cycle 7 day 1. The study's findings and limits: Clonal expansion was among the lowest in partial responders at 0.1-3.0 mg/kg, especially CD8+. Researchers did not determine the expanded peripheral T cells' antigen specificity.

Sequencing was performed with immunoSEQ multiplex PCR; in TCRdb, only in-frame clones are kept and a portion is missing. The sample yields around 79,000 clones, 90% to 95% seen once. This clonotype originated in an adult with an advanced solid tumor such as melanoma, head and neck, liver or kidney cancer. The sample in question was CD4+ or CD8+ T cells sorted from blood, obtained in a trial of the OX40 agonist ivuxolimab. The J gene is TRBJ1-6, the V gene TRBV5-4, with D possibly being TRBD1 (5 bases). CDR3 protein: CASSLAGIGSPLHF. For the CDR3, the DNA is TGTGCCAGCAGCTTGGCAGGGATAGGATCACCCCTCCACTTT.